The clone carrying this T cell receptor (beta chain) came up a few times. Its antigen is unknown. This specimen belongs to a study of T-cell reconstitution after alpha-beta-depleted transplantation in children. Points from the study as a whole: The origin of alpha-beta T cells about two months after transplant was reportedly several hundred expanded graft clones. T cells produced anew were the main source of T-cell counts and diversity one year after transplant. TCRbeta diversity was high at day 60 in some patients (a result of surviving recipient T cells and thymic progenitors).

The CDR3 runs 16 residues. The V end lost 5 bases, the J end lost 6 bases, and 20 bases lay between the germline ends. The germline CDR1 and CDR2 sequences are SGHRS and YFSETQ. TCRbeta library construction was performed incorporating unique molecular identifiers. In TCRdb, the PCR reads were re-called with MiXCR into one record per CDR3 protein. This sample yields about 830,000 distinct CDR3 sequences, of which roughly 15% are seen a single time; approximately 5% belongs to the top ten. The chain is built from TRBV5-1 and TRBJ2-2; D perhaps matches TRBD2 (6 bases). The receptor was isolated from a male patient under 18 who had a stem cell transplant for acute lymphoblastic leukemia, so the T cells may come from the graft donor. The sample was PBMCs, mostly from graft donor cells, taken 360 days after TCRalphabeta/CD19-depleted stem cell transplant. The CDR3 DNA is TGCGCCAGCAGACAGGAGGGAGATCTTATCTCCGGGGAGCTGTTTTTT. This encodes CASRQEGDLISGELFF.